This is a list of T cell receptor beta chains from one sample in a study of blood T cell repertoires in COVID-19. Measured with immunoSEQ multiplex PCR; TCRdb has only the in-frame clones, and not every one. The sample lists around 270,000 clones, around 90% seen once, with under 3% in the top ten. The sample consisted of peripheral blood. These receptors all come from a person between 18 and 30 years old with COVID-19, enrolled during active disease. CDR3s include the opening cysteine and the closing phenylalanine or tryptophan. A D gene is named only where the DNA matches it firmly. Size is stated for part of the rows, as once, few or many counts, or as a class when the clone is expanded.

j_call	d_call	clone_size	v_call	cdr3_nt	cdr3_aa
TRBJ2-7	TRBD1	NA	TRBV19	TGTGCCAGTAGTGAGGGACAGGGAGGCTACGAGCAGTACTTC	CASSEGQGGYEQYF
TRBJ1-1	NA	NA	TRBV11-2	TGTGCCAGCAGCTTAGGAGGAAACACTGAAGCTTTCTTT	CASSLGGNTEAFF
TRBJ1-1	NA	NA	TRBV4-1	TGCGCCAGCAGCCTCTCGGACAGCTTAACGGAAGCTTTCTTT	CASSLSDSLTEAFF
TRBJ1-6	TRBD1	NA	TRBV4-3	TGCGCCAGCAGCCAAGATATGGGGACAGCTAATTCACCCCTCCACTTT	CASSQDMGTANSPLHF
TRBJ2-7	NA	NA	TRBV6-5	TGTGCCAGCAGCACTAAACAGGGTCGTTACGAGCAGTACTTC	CASSTKQGRYEQYF
TRBJ1-6	NA	NA	TRBV2	TGTGCCAGCAGTACCAAGAGGAATTCACCCCTCCACTTT	CASSTKRNSPLHF
TRBJ2-7	TRBD2	NA	TRBV4-3	TGCGCCAGCAGCCGCGGCGGGGGCGAGCAGTACTTC	CASSRGGGEQYF
TRBJ2-7	TRBD1	NA	TRBV6-5	TGTGCCAGCAGTTACTACAGGGGTCAGGACGAGCAGTACTTC	CASSYYRGQDEQYF
TRBJ2-7	NA	NA	TRBV11-3	TGTGCCAGCAGCTTATCAGGTGGCAACTACGAGCAGTACTTC	CASSLSGGNYEQYF
TRBJ1-5	NA	NA	TRBV2	TGTGCCAGCAGTGCTATTTATAGCAATCAGCCCCAGCATTTT	CASSAIYSNQPQHF
TRBJ1-4	TRBD1	NA	TRBV7-8	TGTGCCAGCAGCCTCTCGACAGGGAATGAAAAACTGTTTTTT	CASSLSTGNEKLFF
TRBJ2-7	TRBD2	NA	TRBV19	TGTGCCAGTAGTATGGGGCAACTTGGGGGGGACGAGCAGTACTTC	CASSMGQLGGDEQYF
TRBJ2-5	TRBD1	NA	TRBV11-2	TGTGCCAGCAGCTCTGTGACAGGGGCCAACCAAGAGACCCAGTACTTC	CASSSVTGANQETQYF
TRBJ2-7	NA	NA	TRBV11-3	TGTGCCAGCAGCTTAGCCTACGGGGACGAGCAGTACTTC	CASSLAYGDEQYF
TRBJ1-4	TRBD1	once	TRBV7-8	TGTGCCAGCAGTCTTCGGGACAGAGTTGAAAAACTGTTTTTT	CASSLRDRVEKLFF
TRBJ2-1	TRBD1	NA	TRBV5-1	TGCGCCAGCAGCTACCCGGGACAGGGAGACGCTGAGCAGTTCTTC	CASSYPGQGDAEQFF
TRBJ2-7	TRBD2	NA	TRBV27	TGTGCCAGCAGTCCATTAGGGACTAGGCGCTACGAGCAGTACTTC	CASSPLGTRRYEQYF